The 8 T cell receptor beta chains presented below share a single source sample, sequenced in a study of blood T cell repertoires in COVID-19. Profiled with immunoSEQ multiplex PCR; TCRdb holds only in-frame clones, not every one. The profile shows 85,000 to 130,000 clones, roughly nine tenths of them singletons. The sequencing input was peripheral blood. All receptors derive from a man in his fifties or sixties with acute or convalescent COVID-19.

The chain employs TRBV5-1 and TRBJ2-1, with TRBD2 identical over 11 bases. Trimming removed 7 bases from V and 4 bases from J; junction bases left unmatched: 7. The CDR3 runs 15 residues. Germline V gene lookup returns CDR1 SGHRS and CDR2 YFSETQ. The CDR3 region is CASFTGTSGYNEQFF. CDR3 nucleotides: TGCGCCAGCTTTACCGGGACTAGCGGTTACAATGAGCAGTTCTTC.

V and J are TRBV5-4 and TRBJ2-1; 9 bases match TRBD2. Trimming took 0 bases from V and 2 from J; bases not matched to a gene: 6. From germline, CDR1 is SGHNT and CDR2 YYREEE (reference sequence). The CDR3 totals 17 residues. The CDR3 spells CASSLDRAGGTYNEQFF. The CDR3, as DNA: TGTGCCAGCAGCTTGGATAGGGCGGGAGGGACCTACAATGAGCAGTTCTTC.

The chain links TRBV5-4 to TRBJ2-7, with unresolved D. The CDR3 is 14 amino acids. Trimming pared 0 bases from V and 6 bases from J, leaving 13 bases between. The V gene's germline CDR1 is SGHNT and CDR2 YYREEE (reference sequence). CDR3 amino acids: CASSLGATPSEQYV. As DNA, the CDR3 is TGTGCCAGCAGCTTGGGAGCGACCCCCTCCGAGCAGTACGTC.

The genes are TRBV29-1 and TRBJ1-3, with TRBD1 identical over 7 bases. Trimming removed 7 bases from V and 0 bases from J; junction bases left unmatched: 3. Germline lookup yields CDR1 SQVTM and CDR2 ANQGSEA. The length of the CDR3 is 13 residues. The chain's CDR3 is CSAGDSSGNTIYF. The CDR3 DNA is TGCAGCGCTGGGGACAGCTCTGGAAACACCATATATTTT.

The V and J genes are TRBV10-3 and TRBJ1-4, with a possible D match to TRBD1 (5 bases). The germline V gene has CDR1 ENHRY and CDR2 SYGVKD. The CDR3 contains 17 residues. With 0 bases removed from V and 2 bases from J, the gap between germline ends came to 13 bases. The CDR3 DNA follows: TGTGCCATCAGTGAGTCCCCCCAGGGATCTACTAATGAAAAACTGTTTTTT. Its translation: CAISESPQGSTNEKLFF.

The J gene is TRBJ1-1, the V gene TRBV28; TRBD1 aligns across 8 bases. CDR1 is MDHEN and CDR2 is SYDVKM in the germline V gene. The CDR3 covers 16 residues. The V and J ends lost 5 bases and 0 bases, in that order; junction bases with no gene match: 8. The CDR3 here is CASSTTGVGLNTEAFF. CDR3 DNA: TGTGCCAGCAGTACGACAGGGGTGGGGCTGAACACTGAAGCTTTCTTT.

The chain is built from TRBV7-9 and TRBJ2-7, with TRBD2 matching 12 bases. The V segment lost 2 bases and the J segment 2 bases; nucleotides outside the gene matches: 13. The CDR3 covers 19 residues. Germline values: CDR1 SEHNR, CDR2 FQNEAQ (reference sequence). CDR3 sequence: CASSLREGLAGLRAYEQYF. The CDR3 DNA is TGTGCCAGCAGCTTAAGAGAGGGACTAGCGGGTCTACGCGCCTACGAGCAGTACTTC.

The chain carries TRBV29-1 and TRBJ2-3; 7 positions agree with TRBD1. With V trimmed by 4 bases and J by 4 bases, 8 bases remained unmatched. The germline V gene encodes CDR1 SQVTM and CDR2 ANQGSEA. The CDR3 spans 14 residues. Here the CDR3 reads CSVATGTVADTQYF. Here the CDR3 DNA reads TGCAGCGTTGCGACAGGGACGGTGGCAGATACGCAGTATTTT.